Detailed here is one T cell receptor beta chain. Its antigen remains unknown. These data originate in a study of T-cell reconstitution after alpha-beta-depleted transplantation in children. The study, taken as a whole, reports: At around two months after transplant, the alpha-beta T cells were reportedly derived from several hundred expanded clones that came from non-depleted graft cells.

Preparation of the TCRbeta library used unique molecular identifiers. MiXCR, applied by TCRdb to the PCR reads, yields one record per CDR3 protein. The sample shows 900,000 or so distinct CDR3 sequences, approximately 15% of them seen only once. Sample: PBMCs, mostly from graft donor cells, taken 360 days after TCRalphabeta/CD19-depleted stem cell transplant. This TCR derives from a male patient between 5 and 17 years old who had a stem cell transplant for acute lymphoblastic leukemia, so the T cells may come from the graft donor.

CDR3 sequence (DNA): TGTGCCAGCAGCGTAGGTAGCGGGACTGGAGACGAGCAGTACTTC. Translation gives CASSVGSGTGDEQYF. The J gene is TRBJ2-7, the V gene TRBV9; 8 bases map to TRBD2. Germline lookup yields CDR1 SGDLS and CDR2 YYNGEE. J was trimmed by 5 bases and V by 0 bases; bases with no gene match: 7. This CDR3 is built from 15 residues. The complete variable domain, with remaining parts taken from reference TRBV9 and TRBJ2-7, reads DSGVTQTPKHLITATGQRVTLRCSPRSGDLSVYWYQQSLDQGLQFLIQYYNGEERAKGNILERFSAQQFPDLHSELNLSSLELGDSALYFCASSVGSGTGDEQYFGPGTRLTVT.